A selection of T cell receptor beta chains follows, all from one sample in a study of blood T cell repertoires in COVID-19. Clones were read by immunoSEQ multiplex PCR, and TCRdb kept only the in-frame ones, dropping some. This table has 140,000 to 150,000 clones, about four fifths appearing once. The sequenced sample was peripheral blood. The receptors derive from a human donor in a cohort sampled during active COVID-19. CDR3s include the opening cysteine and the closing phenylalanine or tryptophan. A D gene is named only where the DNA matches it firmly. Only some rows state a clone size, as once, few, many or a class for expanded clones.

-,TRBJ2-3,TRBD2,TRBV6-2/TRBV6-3,TGTGCCAGCAGCCGGACTAGCGGGAGTGCAGATACGCAGTATTTT,CASSRTSGSADTQYF
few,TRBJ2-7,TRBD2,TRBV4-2,TGTGCCAGCAGCCAAACTAGCGGGAGTTATTCCTACGAGCAGTACTTC,CASSQTSGSYSYEQYF
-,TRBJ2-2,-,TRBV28,TGTGCCAGCAGGCCCTGGGGAGCGAGCGCAAACACCGGGGAGCTGTTTTTT,CASRPWGASANTGELFF
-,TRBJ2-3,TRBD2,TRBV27,TGTGCCAGCAGTAGAAGACTAGCGGGGGTTAGCACAGATACGCAGTATTTT,CASSRRLAGVSTDTQYF
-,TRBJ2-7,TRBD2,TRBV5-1,TGCGCCAGCAGCAGATACGGGCTAGCGGGAAGGGTCGAGCAGTACTTC,CASSRYGLAGRVEQYF
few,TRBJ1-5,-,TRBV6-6,TGTGCCAGCCGGGAAAAATGGAATCAGCCCCAGCATTTT,CASREKWNQPQHF
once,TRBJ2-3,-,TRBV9,TGTGCCAGCAGCGCTAATATTGGCACAGATACGCAGTATTTT,CASSANIGTDTQYF
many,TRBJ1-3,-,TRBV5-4,TGTGCCAGCAGCTTGGGAGGATCCGGAAACACCATATATTTT,CASSLGGSGNTIYF
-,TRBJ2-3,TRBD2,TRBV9,TGTGCCAGCAGCCCAGCATGGCAGGGTAGCGGGAGGACCCGGGGCACAGATACGCAGTATTTT,CASSPAWQGSGRTRGTDTQYF
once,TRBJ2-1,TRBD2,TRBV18,TGTGCCAGCTCACGAGGACTAGGGATGGAGGGCGAGTTCTTC,CASSRGLGMEGEFF
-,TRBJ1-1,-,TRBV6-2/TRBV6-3,TGTGCCAGCAGTGCGGTGAAAAACACTGAAGCTTTCTTT,CASSAVKNTEAFF
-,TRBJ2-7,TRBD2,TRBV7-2,TGTGCCAGCAGCTTAGGCACGGTGAGCCTAGCGGGAAGTGAGCAGTACTTC,CASSLGTVSLAGSEQYF
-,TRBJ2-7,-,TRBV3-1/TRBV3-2,TGTGCCAGCAGCCGGTCCGGGAGCACACCTTCCTACGAGCAGTACTTC,CASSRSGSTPSYEQYF
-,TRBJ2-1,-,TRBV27,TGTGCCAGCTGGACAGCCACGCCCTACAATGAGCAGTTCTTC,CASWTATPYNEQFF
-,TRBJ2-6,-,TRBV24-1,TGTGCCACCAGTGATTTTCGGGGTGGGAGCCCTGGGGCCAACGTCCTGACTTTC,CATSDFRGGSPGANVLTF
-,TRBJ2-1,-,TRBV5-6,TGTGCCAGCAGCTTGCCTAACAATGAGCAGTTCTTC,CASSLPNNEQFF
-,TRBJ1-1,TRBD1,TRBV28,TGTGCCAGCAGTTCGACAGGGCTGAACACTGAAGCTTTCTTT,CASSSTGLNTEAFF
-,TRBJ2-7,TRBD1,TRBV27,TGTGCCAGCGGGAGGACAGGGGGCGTCGAGCAGTACTTC,CASGRTGGVEQYF
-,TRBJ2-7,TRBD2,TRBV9,TGTGCCAGCAGCGTAGTAGCGGGTAGCTCCTACGAGCAGTACTTC,CASSVVAGSSYEQYF
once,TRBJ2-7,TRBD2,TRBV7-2,TGTGCCAGCAGCTCGTCCACTAGCGGGAGACGTAGGTACGAGCAGTACTTC,CASSSSTSGRRRYEQYF
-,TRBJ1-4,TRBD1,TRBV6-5,TGTGCCACCGGCTTCCGGGACAGAGAAAAACTGTTTTTT,CATGFRDREKLFF
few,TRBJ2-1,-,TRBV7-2,TGTGCCAGCAGCTTAGTACTAGCCAACAATGAGCAGTTCTTC,CASSLVLANNEQFF
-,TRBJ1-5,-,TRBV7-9,TGTGCCAGCAGCTTAGGTTTGGGACAAGCCAATCAGCCCCAGCATTTT,CASSLGLGQANQPQHF
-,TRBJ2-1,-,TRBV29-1,TGCAGCGTTGGAACAGGGAGTGTGTACAATGAGCAGTTCTTC,CSVGTGSVYNEQFF
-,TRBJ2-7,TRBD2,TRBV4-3,TGCGCCAGCAGCCAAGCTGGGACTACCCGGCCGGGACTACAGTACTTC,CASSQAGTTRPGLQYF